This TCR beta chain appears in the sequencing data of a study of blood T cell repertoires in COVID-19. As for the study in general: Sample material is recorded as cDNA or gDNA derived from T cells, B-cell-depleted T cells, or PBMCs.

The data were produced by immunoSEQ multiplex PCR, yet TCRdb's version contains in-frame clones alone and is incomplete. Of tens of thousands of clones listed, roughly 89% were seen once; the top ten hold roughly 13%. The sequence came from a man in his 70s with active or convalescent COVID-19. Sequenced material: peripheral blood.

DNA for the CDR3: TGCAGCGTTGAACTAGTATCTGTCGGGGAGCTGTTTTTT. This sequence encodes CSVELVSVGELFF. The chain recombines TRBV29-1 with TRBJ2-2; no reliable D call. V dropped 2 bases and J dropped 7 bases, with 11 bases sitting between them. The CDR3 consists of 13 residues. The germline gives CDR1 SQVTM, CDR2 ANQGSEA.